This T cell receptor beta chain derives from a study of T cells after posttransplantation cyclophosphamide (dated by TCRdb to the mid-2010s). The study in broad terms: T cell repertoire reconstitution was tracked by TRB sequencing after myeloablative bone marrow transplantation in which posttransplantation cyclophosphamide was used as GVHD prophylaxis. Public TRB sequences were checked against a database of over 3,500 sequences associated with responses to pathogens, tumor antigens, self-antigens and alloantigens. Samples from some 32 PTCy-treated patients and some 16 related bone marrow donors of those patients were subjected to antigen receptor sequencing. Blood from every one of the 30 to 35 PTCy patients who had 1-year posttransplant specimens underwent TRB sequencing. Because TRA and TRB clonality were tightly correlated in fewer than ten samples, subsequent TCR analyses were focused on TRB only. Up to roughly 3 additional blood samples from 2 to 5.2 years after transplant were also TRB-sequenced in 3 patients, as was pretransplant blood from several patients.

Genomic DNA was the input for TRB sequencing, which was run either with the immunoSEQ assay at survey resolution or with the hsTCRB kit. Regarding the original processing steps: The immunoSEQ software handled the initial read processing, while the LymphoSeq R package was used for the repertoire analyses. Clonality was calculated as 1 minus normalized Shannon entropy, and the Gini coefficient was also calculated for each TRB dataset. Phenotypes of unsorted samples were inferred by mapping TRB sequences from sorted subsets of the recipient or donor onto unsorted samples of the same recipient. TCRdb mirrors the immuneACCESS table, restricted to in-frame sequences. Some clones are absent from its copies; in checked studies, under half trace to an unresolved V gene, and the reason for the others is unknown. V, J and clone size reflect that table, while D and trimming were determined from the DNA. With 40,000 to 60,000 clones recorded, this sample contains no clone counted only once. Together, the top ten hold about 2.2% of the sample.

This clone was seen at least ten times. Which antigen it targets is not known. Per-base qualities were not stored, and no clone one base away is much larger. Results and caveats for the whole study, not just this receptor: Donor-recipient similarity was low at 1-2 months but increased during the first year, and donor CD8+ memory clones often dominated later blood repertoires. The TRB repertoires of T cells infiltrating skin or GI tract showed only limited overlap with the TRB repertoires of T cells in blood. Across approximately 45 patients, TRB clonality was highly associated with recipient CMV seropositivity and CMV reactivation, and diversity in PTCy patients was similar to diversity in CNI/methotrexate controls.

Peripheral blood samples were provided by related bone marrow donors on the day of marrow donation. Peripheral blood and bone marrow mononuclear cells were isolated by Ficoll-Hypaque density centrifugation and were cryopreserved. From cysteine to phenylalanine, the CDR3 is 18 amino acids long. Just CDR3 DNA is preserved here, 54 bases in frame from base 1. From V the trimming removes 3 bases and from J it removes 1 base, while the gene matches leave 8 bases of the junction unaccounted for. CDR1 and CDR2 are read off the germline V gene as SGHAT and FQNNGV. This receptor was identified in a man aged 40-49 years in good health, CMV-negative, and a related stem cell transplant donor. Sequenced input: PBMCs. The chain is assembled from TRBV11-2 and TRBJ2-6, and 8 bases in between align with TRBD1. The CDR3 is CASSLYRTGLSGANVLTF. In nucleotides, the sequence is TGTGCCAGCAGCTTGTACCGGACAGGGCTATCTGGGGCCAACGTCCTGACTTTC.